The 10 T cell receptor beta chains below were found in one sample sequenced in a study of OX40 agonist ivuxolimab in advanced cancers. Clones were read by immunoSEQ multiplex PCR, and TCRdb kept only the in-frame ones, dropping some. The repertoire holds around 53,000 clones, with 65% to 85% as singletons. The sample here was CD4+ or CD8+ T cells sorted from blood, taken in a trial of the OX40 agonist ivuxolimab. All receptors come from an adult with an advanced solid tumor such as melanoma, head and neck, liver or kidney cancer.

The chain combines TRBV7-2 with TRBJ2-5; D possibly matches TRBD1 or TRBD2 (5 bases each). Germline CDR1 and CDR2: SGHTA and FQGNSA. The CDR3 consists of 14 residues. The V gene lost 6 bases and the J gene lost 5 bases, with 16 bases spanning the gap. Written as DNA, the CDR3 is TGTGCCAGCAGGTCCGGGGCCAAGGGTGAGACCCAGTACTTC. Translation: CASRSGAKGETQYF.

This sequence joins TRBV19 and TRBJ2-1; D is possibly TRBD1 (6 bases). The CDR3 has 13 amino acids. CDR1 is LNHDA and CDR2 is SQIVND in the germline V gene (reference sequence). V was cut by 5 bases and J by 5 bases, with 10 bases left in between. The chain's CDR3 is CASSPGQHNEQFF. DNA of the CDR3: TGTGCCAGTAGTCCTGGACAGCACAATGAGCAGTTCTTC.

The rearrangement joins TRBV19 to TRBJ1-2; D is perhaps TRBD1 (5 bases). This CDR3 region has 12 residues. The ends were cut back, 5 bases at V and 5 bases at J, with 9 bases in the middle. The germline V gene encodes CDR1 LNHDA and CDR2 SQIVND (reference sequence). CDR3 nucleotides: TGTGCCAGTAGTCCAGGGTTTTATGGCTACACCTTC. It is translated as CASSPGFYGYTF. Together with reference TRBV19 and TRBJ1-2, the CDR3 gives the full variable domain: DGGITQSPKYLFRKEGQNVTLSCEQNLNHDAMYWYRQDPGQGLRLIYYSQIVNDFQKGDIAEGYSVSREKKESFPLTVTSAQKNPTAFYLCASSPGFYGYTFGSGTRLTVV.

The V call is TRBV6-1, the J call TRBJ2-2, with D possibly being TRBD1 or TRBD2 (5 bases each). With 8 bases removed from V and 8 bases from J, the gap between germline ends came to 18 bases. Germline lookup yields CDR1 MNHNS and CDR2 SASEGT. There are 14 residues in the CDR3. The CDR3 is CASGGSRAGGELFF. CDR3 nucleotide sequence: TGTGCCAGCGGCGGGTCTCGTGCAGGGGGGGAGCTGTTTTTT.

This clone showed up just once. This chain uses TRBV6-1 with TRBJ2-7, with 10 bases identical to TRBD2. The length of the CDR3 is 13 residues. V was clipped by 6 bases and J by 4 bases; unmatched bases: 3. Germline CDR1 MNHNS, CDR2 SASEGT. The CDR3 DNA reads TGTGCCAGCAGCACTAGCGGGAATTACGAGCAGTACTTC. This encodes CASSTSGNYEQYF.

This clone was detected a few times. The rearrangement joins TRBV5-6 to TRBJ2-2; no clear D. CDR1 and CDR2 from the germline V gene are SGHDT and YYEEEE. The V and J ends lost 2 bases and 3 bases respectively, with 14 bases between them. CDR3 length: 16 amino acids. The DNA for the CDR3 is TGTGCCAGCAGCTTATCAGGTGGGTCGGACACCGGGGAGCTGTTTTTT. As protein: CASSLSGGSDTGELFF.

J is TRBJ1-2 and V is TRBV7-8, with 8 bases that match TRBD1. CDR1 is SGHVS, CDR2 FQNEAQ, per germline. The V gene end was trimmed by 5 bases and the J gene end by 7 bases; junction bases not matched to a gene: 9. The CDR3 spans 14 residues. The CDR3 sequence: CASSPQGAKAGYTF. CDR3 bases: TGTGCCAGCAGCCCCCAGGGGGCGAAAGCTGGCTACACCTTC.

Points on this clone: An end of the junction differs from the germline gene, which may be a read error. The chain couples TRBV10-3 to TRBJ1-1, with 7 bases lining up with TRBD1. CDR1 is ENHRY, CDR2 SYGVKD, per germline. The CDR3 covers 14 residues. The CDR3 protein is CAVSKEGANTEAFF. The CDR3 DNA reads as TGTGCCGTCAGCAAAGAGGGGGCGAACACTGAAGCTTTCTTT.

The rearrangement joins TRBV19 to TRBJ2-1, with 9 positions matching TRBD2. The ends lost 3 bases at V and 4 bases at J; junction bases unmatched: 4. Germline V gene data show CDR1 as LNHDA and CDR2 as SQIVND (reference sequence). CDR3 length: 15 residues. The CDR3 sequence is CASSIPTSGYNEQFF. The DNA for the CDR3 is TGTGCCAGTAGTATCCCGACTAGCGGATACAATGAGCAGTTCTTC.

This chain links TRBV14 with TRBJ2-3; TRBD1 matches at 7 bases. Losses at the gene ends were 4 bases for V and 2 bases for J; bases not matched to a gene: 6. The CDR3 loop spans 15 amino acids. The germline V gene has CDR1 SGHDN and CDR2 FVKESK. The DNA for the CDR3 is TGTGCCAGCAGCCGGACGGGACAGTTCACAGATACGCAGTATTTT. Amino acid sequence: CASSRTGQFTDTQYF.